Many counts were recorded for the clone carrying this TCR beta chain. Antigen: not known. Unique molecular identifiers were incorporated when the TCRbeta library was constructed. TCRdb passed the PCR reads through MiXCR, listing each CDR3 protein once. The sample has roughly 500,000 distinct CDR3 sequences, 10% to 13% seen once. This sample is drawn from a study of T-cell reconstitution after alpha-beta-depleted transplantation in children. Study-level findings and limits: Alpha-beta T cells present about two months after transplant were reported to originate from several hundred expanded graft clones. Newly made T cells mostly supplied T-cell counts and diversity one year after transplant.

From germline, CDR1 is KGHDR and CDR2 SFDVKD. The V and J ends lost 9 bases and 4 bases, in that order; junction bases with no gene match: 7. The CDR3 has 14 amino acids. The chain links TRBV24-1 to TRBJ2-3, with 9 positions matching TRBD2. The specimen was PBMCs, collected before TCRalphabeta/CD19-depleted stem cell transplant. The clonotype was recovered from a child aged 2-15 years with inherited bone marrow failure, due to receive a stem cell transplant. CDR3 sequence: CATAGAGGPDTQYF. For the CDR3, the DNA is TGTGCCACCGCGGGGGCGGGAGGGCCAGATACGCAGTATTTT.